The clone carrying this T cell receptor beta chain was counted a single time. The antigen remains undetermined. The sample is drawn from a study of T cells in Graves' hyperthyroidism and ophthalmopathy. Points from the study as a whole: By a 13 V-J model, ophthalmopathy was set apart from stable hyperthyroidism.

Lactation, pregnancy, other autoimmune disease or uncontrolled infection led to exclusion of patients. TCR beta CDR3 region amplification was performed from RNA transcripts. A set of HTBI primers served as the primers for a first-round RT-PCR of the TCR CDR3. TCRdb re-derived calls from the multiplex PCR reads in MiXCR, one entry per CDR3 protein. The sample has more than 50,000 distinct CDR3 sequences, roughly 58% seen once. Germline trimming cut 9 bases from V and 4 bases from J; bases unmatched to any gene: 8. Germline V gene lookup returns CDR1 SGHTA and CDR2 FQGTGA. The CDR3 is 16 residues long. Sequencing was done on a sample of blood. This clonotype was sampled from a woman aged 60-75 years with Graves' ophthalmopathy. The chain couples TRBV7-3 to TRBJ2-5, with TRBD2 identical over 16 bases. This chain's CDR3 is CASSTGTSGRGETQYF. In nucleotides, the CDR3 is TGTGCCAGTAGCACGGGGACTAGCGGGAGGGGAGAGACCCAGTACTTC.